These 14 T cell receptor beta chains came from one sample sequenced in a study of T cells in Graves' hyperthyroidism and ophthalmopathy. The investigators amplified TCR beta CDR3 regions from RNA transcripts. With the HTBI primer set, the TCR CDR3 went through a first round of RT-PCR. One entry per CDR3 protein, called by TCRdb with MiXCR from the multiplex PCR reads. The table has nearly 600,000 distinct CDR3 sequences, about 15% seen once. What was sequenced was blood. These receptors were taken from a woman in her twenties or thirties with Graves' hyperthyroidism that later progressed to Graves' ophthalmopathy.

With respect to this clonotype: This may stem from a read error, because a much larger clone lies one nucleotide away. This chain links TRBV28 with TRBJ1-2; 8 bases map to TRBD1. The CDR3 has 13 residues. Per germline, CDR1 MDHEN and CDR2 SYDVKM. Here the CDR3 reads CASRLDRDGGSTF. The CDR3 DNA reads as TGTGCCAGCAGATTGGACAGGGATGGTGGCTCCACCTTC.

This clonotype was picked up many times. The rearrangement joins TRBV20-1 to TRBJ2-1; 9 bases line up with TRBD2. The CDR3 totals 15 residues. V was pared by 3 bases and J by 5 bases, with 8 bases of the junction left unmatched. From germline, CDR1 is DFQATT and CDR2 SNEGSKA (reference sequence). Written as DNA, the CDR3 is TGCAGTGCTAGGGGGGGGCTAGCGGGAAACAATGAGCAGTTCTTC. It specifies CSARGGLAGNNEQFF.

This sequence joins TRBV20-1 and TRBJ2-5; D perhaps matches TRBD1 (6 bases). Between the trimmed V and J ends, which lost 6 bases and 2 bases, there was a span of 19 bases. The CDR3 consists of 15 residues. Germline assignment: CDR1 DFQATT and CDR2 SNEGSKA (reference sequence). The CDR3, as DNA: TGCAGTGCCGAAGCAGTGGGGCAGGGGCAAGAGACCCAGTACTTC. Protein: CSAEAVGQGQETQYF.

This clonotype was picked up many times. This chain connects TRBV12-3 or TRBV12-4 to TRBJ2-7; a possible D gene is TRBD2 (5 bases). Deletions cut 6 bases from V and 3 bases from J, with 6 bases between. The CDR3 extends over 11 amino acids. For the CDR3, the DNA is TGTGCCAGCAGACTAGGCTACGAGCAGTACTTC. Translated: CASRLGYEQYF.

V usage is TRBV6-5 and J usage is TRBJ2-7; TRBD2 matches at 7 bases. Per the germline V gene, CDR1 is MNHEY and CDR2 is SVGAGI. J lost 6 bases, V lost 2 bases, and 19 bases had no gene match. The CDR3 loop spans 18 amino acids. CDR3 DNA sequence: TGTGCCAGCAGTTACATGGCTAGCGGATACCCTTTAGAACTCGAGCAGTACTTC. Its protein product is CASSYMASGYPLELEQYF.

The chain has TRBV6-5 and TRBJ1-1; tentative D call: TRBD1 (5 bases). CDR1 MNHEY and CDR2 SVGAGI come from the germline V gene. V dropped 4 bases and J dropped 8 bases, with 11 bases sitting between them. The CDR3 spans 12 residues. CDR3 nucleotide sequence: TGTGCCAGCAGTTGCTCGGGGGAGGAAGCTTTCTTT. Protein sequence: CASSCSGEEAFF.

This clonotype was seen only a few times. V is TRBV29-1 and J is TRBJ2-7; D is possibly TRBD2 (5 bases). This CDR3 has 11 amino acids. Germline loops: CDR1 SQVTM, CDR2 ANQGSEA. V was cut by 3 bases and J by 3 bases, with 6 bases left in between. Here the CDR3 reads CSVDEGYEQYF. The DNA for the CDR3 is TGCAGCGTTGACGAGGGCTACGAGCAGTACTTC.

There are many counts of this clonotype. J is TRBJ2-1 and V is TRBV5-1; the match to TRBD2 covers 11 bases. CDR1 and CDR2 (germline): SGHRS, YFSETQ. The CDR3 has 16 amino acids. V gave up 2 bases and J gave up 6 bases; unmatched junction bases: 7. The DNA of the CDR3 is TGCGCCAGCAGCTTCCGACTAGCGGGAATCCTCAATGAGCAGTTCTTC. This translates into CASSFRLAGILNEQFF.

The CDR3 spells CSASPTGESRTFF. The CDR3 DNA is TGCAGTGCGTCCCCGACAGGGGAGTCCAGGACTTTCTTT. V usage is TRBV20-1 and J usage is TRBJ1-1; 8 nucleotides line up with TRBD1. J lost 12 bases, V lost 6 bases, and 15 bases had no gene match. The CDR3 covers 13 residues. CDR1 is DFQATT, CDR2 SNEGSKA, per germline (reference sequence).

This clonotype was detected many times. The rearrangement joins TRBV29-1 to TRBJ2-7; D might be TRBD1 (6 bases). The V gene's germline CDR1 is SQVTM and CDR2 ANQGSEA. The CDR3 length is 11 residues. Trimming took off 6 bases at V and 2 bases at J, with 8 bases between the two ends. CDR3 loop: CSVDSPYEQYF. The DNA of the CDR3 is TGCAGCGTGGACAGTCCCTACGAGCAGTACTTC.

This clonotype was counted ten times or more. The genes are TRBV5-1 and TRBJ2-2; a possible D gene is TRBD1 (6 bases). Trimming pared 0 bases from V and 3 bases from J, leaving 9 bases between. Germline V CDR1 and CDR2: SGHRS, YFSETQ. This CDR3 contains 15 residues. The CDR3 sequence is CASSLATGDTGELFF. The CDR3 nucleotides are TGCGCCAGCAGCTTGGCGACAGGCGACACCGGGGAGCTGTTTTTT. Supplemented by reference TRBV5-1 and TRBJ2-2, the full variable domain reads KAGVTQTPRYLIKTRGQQVTLSCSPISGHRSVSWYQQTPGQGLQFLFEYFSETQRNKGNFPGRFSGRQFSNSRSEMNVSTLELGDSALYLCASSLATGDTGELFFGEGSRLTVL.

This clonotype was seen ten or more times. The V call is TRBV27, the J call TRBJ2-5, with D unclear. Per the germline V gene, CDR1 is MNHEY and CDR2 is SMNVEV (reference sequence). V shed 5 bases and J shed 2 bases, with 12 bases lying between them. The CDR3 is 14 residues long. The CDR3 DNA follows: TGTGCCAGCAGTGCACGGACGGATCAAGAGACCCAGTACTTC. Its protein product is CASSARTDQETQYF.

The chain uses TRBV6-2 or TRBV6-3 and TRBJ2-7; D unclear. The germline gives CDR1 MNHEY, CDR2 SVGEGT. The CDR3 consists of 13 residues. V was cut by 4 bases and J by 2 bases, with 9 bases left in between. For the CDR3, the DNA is TGTGCCAGCAGTTCCAGACGGACCTACGAGCAGTACTTC. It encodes CASSSRRTYEQYF.

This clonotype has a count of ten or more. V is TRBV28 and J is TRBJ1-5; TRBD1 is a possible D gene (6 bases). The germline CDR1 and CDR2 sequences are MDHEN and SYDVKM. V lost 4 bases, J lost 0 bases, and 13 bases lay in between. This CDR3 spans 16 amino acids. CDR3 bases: TGTGCCAGCAGTTCCGCAGGGGTACGTAGCAATCAGCCCCAGCATTTT. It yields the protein CASSSAGVRSNQPQHF.